Only a few counts were recorded for the clone carrying this T cell receptor (beta chain). The data were obtained in a study of blood T cell repertoires in COVID-19. About the research overall: T cells, B-cell-depleted T cells, or PBMCs provided the cDNA or gDNA that served as material.

The trim removed 0 bases at V and 1 base at J, leaving 1 base unmatched. CDR3 length equals 17 residues. Germline CDR1 reads KGHSH; CDR2 reads LQKENI. The data were produced by immunoSEQ multiplex PCR, yet TCRdb's version contains in-frame clones alone and is incomplete. The repertoire includes a few hundred thousand clones, approximately 91% of them detected once, and approximately 0.8% sits in the top ten. The origin of this receptor is a woman in her twenties or thirties with acute or convalescent COVID-19. Material: peripheral blood. The V and J genes are TRBV18 and TRBJ2-5; 14 bases line up with TRBD2. CDR3 nucleotide sequence: TGTGCCAGCTCACCACCCGGACTAGCGGGAGGCCAAGAGACCCAGTACTTC. It codes for CASSPPGLAGGQETQYF.